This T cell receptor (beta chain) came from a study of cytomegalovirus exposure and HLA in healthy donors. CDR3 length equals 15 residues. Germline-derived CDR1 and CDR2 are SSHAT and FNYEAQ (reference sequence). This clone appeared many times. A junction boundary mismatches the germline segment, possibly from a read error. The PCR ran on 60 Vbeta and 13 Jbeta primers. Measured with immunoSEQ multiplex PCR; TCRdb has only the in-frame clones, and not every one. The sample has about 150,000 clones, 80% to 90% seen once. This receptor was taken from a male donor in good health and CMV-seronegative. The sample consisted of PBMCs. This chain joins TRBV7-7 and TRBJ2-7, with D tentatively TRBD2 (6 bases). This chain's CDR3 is CASSPTFGGAHEQYF. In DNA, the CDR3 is TGTGCTAGCAGCCCTACTTTTGGAGGGGCCCACGAGCAGTACTTC.